The 9 T cell receptor beta chains given below trace back to one sample, sequenced in a study of radiation and T cells in renal cell carcinoma. The time point denotes: blood 2 weeks post-SBRT. The treatment was: 15 Gy SBRT to primary tumor, nephrectomy 4 weeks later. Data came from immunoSEQ multiplex PCR; TCRdb stores just in-frame clones and leaves some out. Of some 60,000 clones in the sample, about 80% were seen once. Sequences were derived from blood, sampled from a patient whose treatment included radiotherapy and nephrectomy. The receptors were sampled from a man in his fifties or sixties with renal cell carcinoma.

This clone has a count of ten or more. The chain joins TRBV10-3 to TRBJ1-2, with a weak D call TRBD1 (5 bases). The CDR3 loop spans 13 amino acids. The germline V gene has CDR1 ENHRY and CDR2 SYGVKD. Trimming shortened V by 8 bases and J by 7 bases, and 17 bases separated the two germline ends. CDR3 region: CAIRREGAGGYTF. The CDR3 DNA is TGTGCCATCCGTAGAGAAGGGGCGGGTGGCTACACCTTC.

The chain is built from TRBV6-1 and TRBJ2-7; 14 bases line up with TRBD2. The CDR3 has 19 amino acids. With 4 bases clipped from V and 4 bases from J, the junction kept 15 bases outside the gene matches. The germline CDR1 and CDR2 sequences are MNHNS and SASEGT. The CDR3: CASSGIFFPGTSGRYEQYV. The CDR3 DNA is TGTGCCAGCAGTGGGATTTTTTTTCCAGGGACTAGCGGGAGATACGAGCAGTACGTC.

This chain joins TRBV10-1 and TRBJ2-3, with D perhaps matching TRBD2 (5 bases). V was cut by 5 bases and J by 4 bases, with 10 bases left in between. The CDR3 runs 13 residues. Per the germline V gene, CDR1 is WNHNN and CDR2 is SYGVQD (reference sequence). The CDR3 DNA reads TGCGCCAGCAGTCCACGGGGAGCAGATACGCAGTATTTT. Translated, it gives CASSPRGADTQYF.

The V and J genes are TRBV7-2 and TRBJ1-2, with 11 nucleotides matching TRBD1. The J segment lost 6 bases and the V segment lost 2 bases, leaving 8 bases of the junction unmatched. Germline assignment: CDR1 SGHTA and CDR2 FQGNSA. The CDR3 is 16 amino acids. This CDR3 reads CASSLLRTGGRDGYTF. DNA for the CDR3: TGTGCCAGCAGCTTATTGAGGACAGGGGGCCGCGATGGCTACACCTTC.

The gene calls are TRBV19 and TRBJ2-1, with 14 bases aligning to TRBD2. Germline CDR1 LNHDA, CDR2 SQIVND (reference sequence). This CDR3 contains 14 residues. With 8 bases clipped from V and 6 bases from J, the junction kept 3 bases outside the gene matches. The CDR3 here is CASGTSGGLNEQFF. The CDR3 DNA sequence: TGTGCCAGTGGGACTAGCGGGGGCCTCAATGAGCAGTTCTTC.

The genes are TRBV5-6 and TRBJ2-7; no definite D call. The CDR3 extends over 12 amino acids. From germline, CDR1 is SGHDT and CDR2 YYEEEE. Trimming removed 4 bases at V and 4 bases at J, with 9 bases between. The CDR3 loop reads CASSKDHYEQYV. In DNA, the CDR3 is TGTGCCAGCAGCAAGGACCATTACGAGCAGTACGTC.

The chain joins TRBV2 to TRBJ2-1; the D is unclear. The CDR3 length is 15 residues. Germline V gene sequence: CDR1 SNHLY, CDR2 FYNNEI. The V and J ends lost 0 bases and 8 bases respectively, with 14 bases between them. The chain's CDR3 is CASSEAGSRSDEQFF. CDR3 coding DNA: TGTGCCAGCAGTGAAGCGGGATCGAGGTCCGATGAGCAGTTCTTC.

The V gene is TRBV7-8, the J gene TRBJ1-2; 10 bases are a match to TRBD1. Trimming at V came to 4 bases and at J to 3 bases, leaving 2 bases not matched to a gene. There are 14 residues in the CDR3. CDR1 is SGHVS and CDR2 is FQNEAQ in the germline V gene. CDR3 coding DNA: TGTGCCAGCAGCTCTGGGACAGGGGACTATGGCTACACCTTC. It encodes CASSSGTGDYGYTF.

The chain is built from TRBV5-4 and TRBJ2-3; the D gene is possibly TRBD2 (5 bases). Germline CDR1 SGHNT, CDR2 YYREEE (reference sequence). Between the trimmed V and J ends, which lost 4 bases and 2 bases, there was a span of 17 bases. The CDR3 is made up of 16 amino acids. The CDR3 coding sequence is TGTGCCAGCAGCCCCGGGGAGTCCTTCATCACAGATACGCAGTATTTT. Amino acids: CASSPGESFITDTQYF.